This TCR beta chain was sequenced for a study of blood T cell repertoires in COVID-19. CDR1 MNHEY and CDR2 SVGAGI come from the germline V gene. Germline trimming cut 6 bases from V and 3 bases from J; bases unmatched to any gene: 5. CDR3 length equals 14 residues. As processed by the authors: Nucleated cell number was recorded as an estimate derived from reference gene primer amplification. Profiling relied on immunoSEQ multiplex PCR, and the TCRdb table lists in-frame clones only, not all of them. V, J and clone size derive from that table, while D and trimming were established from the DNA sequence. The top ten clones hold less than 45% of a sample with roughly 100,000 clones, around 81% of them seen once.

The origin of this receptor is a man at least 80 years old with acute or convalescent COVID-19. The chain has TRBV6-5 and TRBJ2-3; 8 positions agree with TRBD2. Sequences were obtained from peripheral blood. For the CDR3, the DNA is TGTGCCAGCAGCCGGACTAGCAGAACAGATACGCAGTATTTT. Protein: CASSRTSRTDTQYF.